The 2 T cell receptor beta chains below were found in one sample sequenced in a study of blood T cell repertoires in COVID-19. Assay used: immunoSEQ multiplex PCR; TCRdb lists only in-frame clones, some missing. The repertoire holds 200,000 to 250,000 clones, with just over 85% as singletons. The specimen sequenced was peripheral blood. The receptors shown here come from an elderly man with acute or convalescent COVID-19.

The chain employs TRBV4-2 and TRBJ2-5; 8 bases are shared with TRBD2. Germline V gene lookup returns CDR1 LGHNA and CDR2 YNFKEQ. CDR3 length: 16 amino acids. J lost 1 base, V lost 1 base, and 5 bases had no gene match. The DNA for the CDR3 is TGTGCCAGCAGCCAAGGGGTTACTAGCGGCCAAGAGACCCAGTACTTC. Protein product: CASSQGVTSGQETQYF.

The chain is built from TRBV7-2 and TRBJ2-2, with D possibly matching TRBD1 (5 bases). The CDR3 has 14 amino acids. The germline V and J ends were trimmed by 5 bases and 4 bases, with 11 bases remaining between them. Germline values: CDR1 SGHTA, CDR2 FQGNSA. CDR3: CASSLRQTTGELFF. The CDR3 coding sequence is TGTGCCAGCAGCCTCAGACAGACCACCGGGGAGCTGTTTTTT.